The clone carrying this TCR beta chain was seen a few times. No antigen is known for it. These data originate in a study of blood T cells in healthy people across ages. Study outcomes and limitations: Observed TCR beta diversity per million T cells went down as age went up. This fall followed a roughly linear course with age.

This CDR3 is 13 amino acids long. V dropped 2 bases and J dropped 9 bases, with 14 bases sitting between them. Germline V gene data show CDR1 as SQVTM and CDR2 as ANQGSEA. PCR was performed a second time for roughly 7 to 11 cycles using a sample-barcoded 5' primer and a J-beta primer mix. TCRdb re-called the 5' RACE reads with MiXCR, one entry per CDR3 protein. The data hold more than 1 million distinct CDR3 sequences, with around 43% observed a single time. This TCR derives from a woman in her sixties in good health. The chain has TRBV29-1 and TRBJ2-1; D is tentatively TRBD1 or TRBD2 (6 bases each). The sample was blood. The CDR3 loop reads CSVESGAYGEQFF. In DNA, the CDR3 is TGCAGCGTTGAATCGGGGGCTTACGGTGAGCAGTTCTTC.